This TCR beta chain was observed in a study of T cells in localized non-small cell lung cancer. Libraries were prepared by immunoSEQ multiplex PCR; TCRdb keeps only in-frame clonotypes and omits some of them. The table records approximately 20,000 clones, around 83% of them present only once. The TCR was taken from a man aged 35 to 70 with stage I lung adenocarcinoma. The sample consisted of peripheral blood, taken before any cancer treatment.

The DNA for the CDR3 is TGCGCCAGCAGCTTGGCCGGGGGAGGCACTGAAGCTTTCTTT. Protein: CASSLAGGGTEAFF. This chain joins TRBV5-1 and TRBJ1-1, with D possibly matching TRBD1 (5 bases). The germline V and J ends were trimmed by 0 bases and 4 bases, with 10 bases remaining between them. Germline V gene data show CDR1 as SGHRS and CDR2 as YFSETQ. This CDR3 region has 14 residues.